The clone carrying this TCR beta chain was counted at least ten times. Before extraction, the whole blood was not fractionated, and total RNA was taken from it. The data derive from a study of human T cells and chemical hapten exposure. Unique molecular identifiers were attached to individual cDNA molecules during library preparation. MiXCR was run by TCRdb on the 5' RACE reads, yielding one entry per CDR3 protein. The sample has more than 140,000 distinct CDR3 sequences; about 4% are singletons. Germline CDR1 is DFQATT and CDR2 is SNEGSKA (reference sequence). Trimming took 5 bases from V and 1 from J, leaving 14 bases between them. The CDR3 length is 14 residues.

This receptor was identified in a female donor in good health. The chain recombines TRBV20-1 with TRBJ1-1, with D hard to call. CDR3 in DNA: TGCAGTGCTTTAAGATCATCGGGGAACACTGAAGCTTTCTTT. It encodes CSALRSSGNTEAFF.